This TCR beta chain was sequenced for a study of blood T cell repertoires in COVID-19 (dated by TCRdb to between 2020 and 2021). Some background on the complete study: Samples from collaborators originated in the United States, Italy and Spain and spanned both the acute and convalescent phases of COVID-19. The prospective study material was composed of cDNA or gDNA derived from T cells, B-cell-depleted T cells, or PBMCs. Deeply sampled blood TCRbeta repertoires from subjects exposed to, actively infected with, or recovered from COVID-19 were included in the dataset. A freely available public database, intended as a resource for researchers studying the immune response to SARS-CoV-2, is where the repertoires were released. The samples were drawn from two sources: the first 160 participants of the ongoing ImmuneRACE study, and 1,000 to 1,500 subjects contributed by 6 global collaborators. The sample metadata nearly always contained a de-identified subject ID, COVID-19 status, age in years and sex. Where available, HLA class I and class II types were obtained from metadata supplied by the sample provider rather than from assay-based typing.

Worth noting for this clone: Its antigen is unknown. The input lacks base qualities; no much larger clone sits a single base away.

From the cysteine through the phenylalanine, the CDR3 covers 16 amino acids. The CDR3 DNA has 48 bases and is translated from base 1. V loses 5 bases at its end and J loses 8 bases; junction bases beyond the gene matches: 9. The germline V gene encodes CDR1 MDHEN and CDR2 SYDVKM. The immunoSEQ Assay, a bias-controlled multiplex PCR, was used to amplify TCRbeta CDR3 regions from genomic DNA. In the paper's pipeline: The number of nucleated cells in each sample was estimated from the amplification of reference gene primers within the assay. To quantify the absolute abundance of each unique TCRbeta CDR3 rearrangement, sequence reads were collapsed and filtered. For each sample, productive Simpson clonality was calculated as the square root of Simpson's diversity index across productive rearrangements. The table comes from immuneACCESS by way of TCRdb, which keeps in-frame sequences with V and J called. Part of the clones is missing from these tables; in studies checked, under half for an unresolved V gene and the rest for unknown reasons. The V and J calls and the clone size are those of that table, but D and trimming were determined from the DNA. In all, the sample holds 400,000 or so clones, and roughly nine tenths of those were seen once. Of the sample, 1.1% falls within the top ten clones.

Study-wide findings and limitations: The quantity of clinical and demographic metadata differed by source and by participant and was supplied without curation.

In the prospective study, participants were roughly 18 to 90 years old, resided in under 30 geographic areas of the United States, and were enrolled through a virtual design. In the prospective study, cohorts were assigned on the basis of participant-reported clinical history obtained from a screening survey and a study questionnaire. Recovered participants in ImmuneRACE Cohort 3 were defined by two consecutive negative NP/OP PCR tests, clearance by a healthcare professional, or resolution of symptoms. In the prospective study, whole blood, serum and a nasopharyngeal or oropharyngeal swab were collected from each participant by mobile phlebotomists. Participants in the prospective study had the option to provide additional blood draws and questionnaires over a roughly two-month period. Prospective study blood samples were shipped either frozen or at room temperature before DNA extraction.

The receptor's source is a young man who had recovered from COVID-19. What was sequenced was PBMCs or T cells enriched from blood (not recorded which). This sequence uses TRBV28 and TRBJ2-1; 13 bases in the middle match TRBD2. The CDR3 region has the sequence CASSLWGTSGNDEQFF. The nucleotides read TGTGCCAGCAGTCTTTGGGGGACTAGCGGGAATGATGAGCAGTTCTTC.